One and the same sample provided the 9 T cell receptor beta chains below, sequenced in a study of T-cell reconstitution after alpha-beta-depleted transplantation in children. TCRbeta library construction was performed incorporating unique molecular identifiers. TCRdb independently ran MiXCR on the PCR reads; one entry per CDR3 protein. Among around 450,000 distinct CDR3 sequences listed, around 46% were seen once. Here the sequenced sample was PBMCs, taken before TCRalphabeta/CD19-depleted stem cell transplant. Source of these receptors: a girl aged 2-9 years with aplastic anemia, due to receive a stem cell transplant.

The chain links TRBV14 to TRBJ2-5, with 7 positions matching TRBD1. This CDR3 contains 15 residues. CDR1 is SGHDN, CDR2 FVKESK, per germline. V was clipped by 1 base and J by 4 bases; unmatched bases: 6. The DNA of the CDR3 is TGTGCCAGCAGCCAAGGACAGGGTTGGACAGAGACCCAGTACTTC. Its translation is CASSQGQGWTETQYF.

The J gene is TRBJ2-1, the V gene TRBV27, with D tentatively TRBD2 (5 bases). This CDR3 is 15 amino acids long. Germline lookup yields CDR1 MNHEY and CDR2 SMNVEV (reference sequence). Trimming stripped 0 bases from V and 6 bases from J, with 12 bases between. The CDR3 region has the DNA TGTGCCAGCAGTTTATCTCCGGGAAGTGTCAATGAGCAGTTCTTC. It yields the protein CASSLSPGSVNEQFF.

This clonotype has only one observation. The rearrangement joins TRBV5-1 to TRBJ2-3; D not certain. The CDR3 is made up of 13 amino acids. V lost 0 bases, J lost 5 bases, and 7 bases lay in between. Germline V gene sequence: CDR1 SGHRS, CDR2 YFSETQ. In nucleotides, the CDR3 is TGCGCCAGCAGCTTGGGAGGAATAGATACGCAGTATTTT. It translates to CASSLGGIDTQYF.

J is TRBJ2-3 and V is TRBV27, with unresolved D. Germline assignment: CDR1 MNHEY and CDR2 SMNVEV (reference sequence). V lost 3 bases, J lost 3 bases, and 19 bases lay in between. The CDR3 contains 17 residues. The CDR3 loop is CASSFLRTLRWTDTQYF. CDR3 coding DNA: TGTGCCAGCAGTTTCCTTCGGACCCTCCGTTGGACAGATACGCAGTATTTT.

This chain links TRBV5-1 with TRBJ1-1, with 7 bases aligning to TRBD1. Per germline, CDR1 SGHRS and CDR2 YFSETQ. The CDR3 contains 15 residues. Losses at the gene ends were 0 bases for V and 2 bases for J; bases not matched to a gene: 4. The CDR3 DNA sequence: TGCGCCAGCAGCTTGGGACAGGGCGAAAACACTGAAGCTTTCTTT. Protein sequence: CASSLGQGENTEAFF.

This chain connects TRBV5-1 to TRBJ2-7, with 8 nucleotides matching TRBD1. The CDR3 sequence is 15 residues long. The junction had 7 bases not matched to a gene; V was cut back by 3 bases and J by 2 bases. Germline loops: CDR1 SGHRS, CDR2 YFSETQ. CDR3 protein: CASSSDVTGAYEQYF. The CDR3 nucleotides read TGCGCCAGCAGCTCCGACGTGACAGGGGCCTACGAGCAGTACTTC. Full variable domain (outside the CDR3, taken from reference TRBV5-1 and TRBJ2-7): KAGVTQTPRYLIKTRGQQVTLSCSPISGHRSVSWYQQTPGQGLQFLFEYFSETQRNKGNFPGRFSGRQFSNSRSEMNVSTLELGDSALYLCASSSDVTGAYEQYFGPGTRLTVT.

This chain links TRBV28 with TRBJ2-3; 14 nucleotides line up with TRBD2. CDR3 length: 17 amino acids. Germline trimming cut 6 bases from V and 3 bases from J; bases unmatched to any gene: 8. CDR1 and CDR2 from the germline V gene are MDHEN and SYDVKM. The CDR3 here is CASRTSGRVGTTDTQYF. Written as DNA, the CDR3 is TGTGCCAGCAGGACTAGCGGGAGGGTGGGGACTACAGATACGCAGTATTTT.

The gene calls are TRBV2 and TRBJ2-5; TRBD1 aligns across 7 bases. CDR1 and CDR2 (germline): SNHLY, FYNNEI. Trimming at V came to 6 bases and at J to 3 bases, leaving 7 bases not matched to a gene. The CDR3 totals 14 residues. In nucleotides, the CDR3 is TGTGCCAGCAGGAAAGACAGGGCCGAAGAGACCCAGTACTTC. Translated, it gives CASRKDRAEETQYF.

This clonotype was picked up one time. This rearrangement joins TRBV29-1 to TRBJ1-2, with D perhaps TRBD1 (5 bases). Trimming took 7 bases from V and 3 from J, leaving 18 bases between them. The germline V gene encodes CDR1 SQVTM and CDR2 ANQGSEA. This CDR3 has 14 residues. The CDR3 loop reads CSALLGQGHYGYTF. CDR3 in DNA: TGCAGCGCATTGCTTGGGCAGGGACACTATGGCTACACCTTC.